This T cell receptor beta chain was retrieved from a study of blood T cell repertoires in COVID-19 (dated by TCRdb to 2020 to 2022). The study in broad terms: Collaborator samples came from the United States, Italy and Spain and covered acute and convalescent phases of COVID-19. The material from the prospective study consisted of cDNA or gDNA derived from T cells, B-cell-depleted T cells, or PBMCs. Deeply sampled blood TCRbeta repertoires from subjects exposed to, actively infected with, or recovered from COVID-19 were included in the dataset. A freely available public database, intended as a resource for researchers studying the immune response to SARS-CoV-2, is where the repertoires were released. The samples were drawn from two sources: the first 160 participants of the ongoing ImmuneRACE study, and over 1,000 subjects contributed by 6 global collaborators. A de-identified subject ID, COVID-19 status, age in years and sex were almost always included in the sample metadata. Where HLA class I and class II types were available, the types were taken from metadata supplied by the sample provider, not from assay-based typing.

Participants in the prospective study were aged roughly 18 to 95 years, lived in 20 to 30 United States geographic areas, and enrolled through a virtual design. To assign participants to cohorts, the prospective study relied on clinical history that participants themselves reported in a screening survey and a study questionnaire. Recovered participants in ImmuneRACE Cohort 3 were defined as having two consecutive negative NP/OP PCR tests, clearance from a healthcare professional, or resolution of symptoms. In the prospective study, whole blood, serum and a nasopharyngeal or oropharyngeal swab were collected from each participant by mobile phlebotomists. Participants in the prospective study had the option to provide additional blood draws and questionnaires over a roughly two-month period. Prospective study blood samples were shipped either frozen or at room temperature before DNA extraction. The research as a whole found: How much clinical and demographic metadata was included differed by source and by participant, and the metadata was provided uncurated.

Reading the germline V gene gives CDR1 SGHRS and CDR2 YFSETQ. V is shortened by 6 bases, J by 4 bases, and the region joining them spans 14 bases. Including cysteine and phenylalanine, the CDR3 has 14 amino acids. Solely the CDR3 DNA is kept, with 42 bases framed from the first base. The immunoSEQ Assay, a bias-controlled multiplex PCR, was used to amplify TCRbeta CDR3 regions from genomic DNA. On the authors' methods: Nucleated cell counts per sample were estimated from amplification of reference gene primers within the assay. To quantify the absolute abundance of each unique TCRbeta CDR3 rearrangement, sequence reads were collapsed and filtered. For each sample, productive Simpson clonality was calculated by taking the square root of Simpson's diversity index across productive rearrangements. The clones in this table, taken by TCRdb from immuneACCESS, are in-frame only. Not every clone is retained; where verified, under half of the shortfall comes from an unresolved V gene, and the cause of the rest is unknown. V and J calls and clone size follow that table, whereas D and trimming were derived from the DNA. In this sample the table shows around 200,000 clones, about 85% of which occur a single time. 6.2% of the sample belongs to the ten largest clones.

There are a few counts of this clone. Its antigen is currently not known. No much larger clonotype is one base removed from it; base qualities were not supplied. The V and J genes are TRBV5-1 and TRBJ2-1, and the D gene may be TRBD1, 5 bases matching. Source material: PBMCs or T cells enriched from blood (not recorded which). This receptor was identified in a man in his forties or fifties who had recovered from COVID-19. The nucleotide sequence reads TGCGCCAGCAATCCGGACAACCCTTACAATGAGCAGTTCTTC. Translated, this gives CASNPDNPYNEQFF.